This T cell receptor beta chain was recovered during a study of vaccination effects on CD4 cells after COVID-19. CD4+ T cells were isolated after 10 days of culture. Vaccine recipients lacked prior SARS-CoV-2 infection and had negative nucleocapsid antibodies. Worth noting for this clone: Antigen: not known.

Produced via immunoSEQ multiplex PCR; TCRdb's table is partial and in-frame only. In the table there are about 74,000 clones, 75% to 80% of which are singletons. There are 15 residues in the CDR3. The V gene lost 0 bases and the J gene lost 1 base, with 9 bases spanning the gap. Germline V gene lookup returns CDR1 KGHSH and CDR2 LQKENI. The sample here was CD4+ T cells from PBMCs cultured without peptide, taken before COVID-19 vaccination. V is TRBV18 and J is TRBJ1-1; no clear D gene. This clonotype was obtained from a human donor who received a COVID-19 vaccine. The chain's CDR3 is CASSPPRGGNTEAFF. CDR3 sequence (DNA): TGTGCCAGCTCACCACCGAGAGGAGGGAACACTGAAGCTTTCTTT.